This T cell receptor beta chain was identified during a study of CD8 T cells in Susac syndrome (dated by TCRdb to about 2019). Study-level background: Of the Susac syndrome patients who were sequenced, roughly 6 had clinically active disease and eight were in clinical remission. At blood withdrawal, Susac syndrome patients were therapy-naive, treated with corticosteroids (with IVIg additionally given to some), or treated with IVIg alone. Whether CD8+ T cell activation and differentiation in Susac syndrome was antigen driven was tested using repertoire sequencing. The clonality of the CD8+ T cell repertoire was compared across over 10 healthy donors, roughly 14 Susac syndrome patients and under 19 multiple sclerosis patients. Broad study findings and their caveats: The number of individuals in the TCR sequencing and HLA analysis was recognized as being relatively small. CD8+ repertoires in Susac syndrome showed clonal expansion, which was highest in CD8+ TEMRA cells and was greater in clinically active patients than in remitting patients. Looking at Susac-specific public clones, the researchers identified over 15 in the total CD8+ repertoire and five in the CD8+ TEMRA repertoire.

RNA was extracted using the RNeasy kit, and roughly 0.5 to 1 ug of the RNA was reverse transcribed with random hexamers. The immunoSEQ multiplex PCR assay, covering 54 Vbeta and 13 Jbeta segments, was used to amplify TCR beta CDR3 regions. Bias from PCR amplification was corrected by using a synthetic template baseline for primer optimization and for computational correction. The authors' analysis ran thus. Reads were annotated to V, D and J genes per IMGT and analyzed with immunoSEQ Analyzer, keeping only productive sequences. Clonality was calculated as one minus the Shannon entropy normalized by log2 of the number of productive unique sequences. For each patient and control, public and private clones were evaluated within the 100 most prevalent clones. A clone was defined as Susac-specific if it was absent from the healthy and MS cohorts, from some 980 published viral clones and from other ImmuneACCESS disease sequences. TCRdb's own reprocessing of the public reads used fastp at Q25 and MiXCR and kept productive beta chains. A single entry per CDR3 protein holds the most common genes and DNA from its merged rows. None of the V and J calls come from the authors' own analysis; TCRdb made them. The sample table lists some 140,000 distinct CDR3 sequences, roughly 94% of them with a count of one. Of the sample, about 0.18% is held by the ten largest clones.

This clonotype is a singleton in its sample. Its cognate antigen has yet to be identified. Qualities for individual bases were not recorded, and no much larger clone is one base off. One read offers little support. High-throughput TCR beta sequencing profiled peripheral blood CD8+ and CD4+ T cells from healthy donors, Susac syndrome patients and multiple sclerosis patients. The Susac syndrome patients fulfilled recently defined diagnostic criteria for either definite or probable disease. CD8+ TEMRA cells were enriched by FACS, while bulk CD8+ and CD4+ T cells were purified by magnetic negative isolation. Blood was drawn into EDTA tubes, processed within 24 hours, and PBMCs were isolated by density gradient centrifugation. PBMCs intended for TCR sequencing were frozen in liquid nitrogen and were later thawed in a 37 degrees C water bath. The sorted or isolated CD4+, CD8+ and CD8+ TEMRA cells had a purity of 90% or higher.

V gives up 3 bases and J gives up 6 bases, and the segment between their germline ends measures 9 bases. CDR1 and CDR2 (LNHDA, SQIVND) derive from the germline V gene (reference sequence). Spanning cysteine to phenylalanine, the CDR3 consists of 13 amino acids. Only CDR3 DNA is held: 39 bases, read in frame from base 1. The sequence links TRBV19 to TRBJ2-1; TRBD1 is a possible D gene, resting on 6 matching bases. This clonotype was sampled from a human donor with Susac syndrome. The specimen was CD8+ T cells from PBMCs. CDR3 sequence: CASSIRGGNEQFF. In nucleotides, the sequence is TGTGCCAGTAGTATTCGAGGGGGCAATGAGCAGTTCTTC. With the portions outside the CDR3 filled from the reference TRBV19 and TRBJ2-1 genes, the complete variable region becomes DGGITQSPKYLFRKEGQNVTLSCEQNLNHDAMYWYRQDPGQGLRLIYYSQIVNDFQKGDIAEGYSVSREKKESFPLTVTSAQKNPTAFYLCASSIRGGNEQFFGPGTRLTVL.